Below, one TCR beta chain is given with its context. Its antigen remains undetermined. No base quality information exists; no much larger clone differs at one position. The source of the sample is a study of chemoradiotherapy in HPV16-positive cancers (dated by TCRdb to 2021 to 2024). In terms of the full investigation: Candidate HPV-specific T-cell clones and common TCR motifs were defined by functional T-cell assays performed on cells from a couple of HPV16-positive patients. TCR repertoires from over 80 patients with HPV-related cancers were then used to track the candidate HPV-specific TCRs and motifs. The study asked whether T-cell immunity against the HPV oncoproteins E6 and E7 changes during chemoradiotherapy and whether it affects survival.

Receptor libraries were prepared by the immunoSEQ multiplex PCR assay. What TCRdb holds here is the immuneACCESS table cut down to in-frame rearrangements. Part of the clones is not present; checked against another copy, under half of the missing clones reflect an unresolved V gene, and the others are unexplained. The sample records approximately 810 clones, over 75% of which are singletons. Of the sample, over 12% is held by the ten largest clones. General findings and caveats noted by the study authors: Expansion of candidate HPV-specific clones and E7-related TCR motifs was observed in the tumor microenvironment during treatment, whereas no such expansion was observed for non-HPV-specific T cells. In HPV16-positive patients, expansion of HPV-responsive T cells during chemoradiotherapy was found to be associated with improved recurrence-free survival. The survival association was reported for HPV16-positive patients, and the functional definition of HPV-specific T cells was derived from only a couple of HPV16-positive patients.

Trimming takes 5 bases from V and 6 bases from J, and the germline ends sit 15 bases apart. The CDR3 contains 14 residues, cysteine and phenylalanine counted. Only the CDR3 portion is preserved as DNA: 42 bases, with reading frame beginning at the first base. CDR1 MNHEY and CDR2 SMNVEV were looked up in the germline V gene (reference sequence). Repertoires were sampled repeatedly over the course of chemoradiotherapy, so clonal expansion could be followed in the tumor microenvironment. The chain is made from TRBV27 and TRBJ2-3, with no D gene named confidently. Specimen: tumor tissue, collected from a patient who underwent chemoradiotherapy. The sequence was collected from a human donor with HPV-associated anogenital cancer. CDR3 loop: CASSQRRRLDTQYF. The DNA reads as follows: TGTGCCAGCAGTCAACGCCGACGTTTGGATACGCAGTATTTT.